What follows is one T cell receptor beta chain and its context. The entry originates in a study of Ad26.COV2.S vaccination and SARS-CoV-2 variants. Regarding treatment: 19 received Ad26.COV2.S at low or high dose, single or two shots; several received placebo; per-sample allocation not given. Repertoires come from day 63 after the first vaccine or placebo injection. J gave up 4 bases and V 3 bases, and 13 bases lay outside the gene matches. Germline lookup yields CDR1 KGHSH and CDR2 LQKENI. This CDR3 contains 18 residues. Assay used: immunoSEQ multiplex PCR; TCRdb lists only in-frame clones, some missing. The sample holds around 300,000 clones, less than 90% seen once.

This clonotype was sampled from a person aged 18 to 65 who received the Ad26.COV2.S COVID-19 vaccine or a placebo. The chain has TRBV18 and TRBJ2-2; 8 nucleotides match TRBD2. The sequencing here drew on peripheral blood, taken in a trial of Ad26.COV2.S vaccine versus placebo. Here the CDR3 DNA reads TGTGCCAGCTCACCGTTCACTAGCGGTCGGGGGAGCACCGGGGAGCTGTTTTTT. This sequence encodes CASSPFTSGRGSTGELFF.